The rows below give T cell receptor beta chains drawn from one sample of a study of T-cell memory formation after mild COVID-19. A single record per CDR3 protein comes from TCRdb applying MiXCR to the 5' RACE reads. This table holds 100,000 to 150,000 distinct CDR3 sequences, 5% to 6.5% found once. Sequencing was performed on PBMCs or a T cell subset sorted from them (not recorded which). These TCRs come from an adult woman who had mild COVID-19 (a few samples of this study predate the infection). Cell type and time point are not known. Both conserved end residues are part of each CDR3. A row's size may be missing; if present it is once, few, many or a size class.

CDR3: CASSLAGGDEQYF
J: TRBJ2-7
V: TRBV7-9
size: few

CDR3: CSDAGQGYGYTF
J: TRBJ1-2
V: TRBV29-1
size: NA

CDR3: CASRTGNYGYTF
J: TRBJ1-2
V: TRBV5-5
size: NA

CDR3: CASSYPERTREAFF
J: TRBJ1-1
V: TRBV6-6
size: NA

CDR3: CASSFRAGSTANEKLFF
J: TRBJ1-4
V: TRBV6-6
size: few

CDR3: CAVKPRDRGNTEAFF
J: TRBJ1-1
V: TRBV19
size: few

CDR3: CASSRSGGEPYEQYF
J: TRBJ2-7
V: TRBV4-1
size: few

CDR3: CASSLGRYKFF
J: TRBJ2-1
V: TRBV11-2
size: NA

CDR3: CATSRGRSYEQYF
J: TRBJ2-7
V: TRBV15
size: NA

CDR3: CASSLYFAGGNQPQHF
J: TRBJ1-5
V: TRBV7-9
size: NA

CDR3: CASSPSGETYEQYF
J: TRBJ2-7
V: TRBV4-1
size: few

CDR3: CSARHPTGRSEAFF
J: TRBJ1-1
V: TRBV20-1
size: NA

CDR3: CASLRGSRQDNEQFF
J: TRBJ2-1
V: TRBV12-3/TRBV12-4
size: many

CDR3: CASSLGAGTEAFF
J: TRBJ1-1
V: TRBV5-1
size: NA

CDR3: CASKYRAEGTEAFF
J: TRBJ1-1
V: TRBV5-1
size: NA

CDR3: CASSQEYGAGELFF
J: TRBJ2-2
V: TRBV4-2
size: NA

CDR3: CATLSRHVYLNTEAFF
J: TRBJ1-1
V: TRBV6-5
size: NA

CDR3: CSVQGGAFGANVLTF
J: TRBJ2-6
V: TRBV29-1
size: few

CDR3: CASSLLHGGQETQYF
J: TRBJ2-5
V: TRBV11-2
size: few

CDR3: CASMRGQDNSPLHF
J: TRBJ1-6
V: TRBV2
size: once

CDR3: CAWSRESAQPQHF
J: TRBJ1-5
V: TRBV30
size: NA

CDR3: CASSRYEEGTEAFF
J: TRBJ1-1
V: TRBV18
size: few

CDR3: CSVLAGGSADTQYF
J: TRBJ2-3
V: TRBV29-1
size: many

CDR3: CASSYLGQSNTEAFF
J: TRBJ1-1
V: TRBV6-6
size: many

CDR3: CSARFPSTDTQYF
J: TRBJ2-3
V: TRBV20-1
size: many

CDR3: CASSFIRGRVYNEQFF
J: TRBJ2-1
V: TRBV12-3/TRBV12-4
size: many

CDR3: CSARDFMGEETQYF
J: TRBJ2-5
V: TRBV20-1
size: few

CDR3: CASSPGTGGNTGELFF
J: TRBJ2-2
V: TRBV7-3
size: few

CDR3: CASSLRTGSSYEQYF
J: TRBJ2-7
V: TRBV18
size: few

CDR3: CASGLILSRTDTQYF
J: TRBJ2-3
V: TRBV12-5
size: few

CDR3: CASSPLLQGYYGYTF
J: TRBJ1-2
V: TRBV18
size: NA

CDR3: CASSLRRTTGELFF
J: TRBJ2-2
V: TRBV12-3/TRBV12-4
size: NA

CDR3: CASSYSQGYYGYTF
J: TRBJ1-2
V: TRBV6-5
size: NA

CDR3: CASSQAVAGELFF
J: TRBJ2-2
V: TRBV14
size: few

CDR3: CASSLLPLAPGGSTDTQYF
J: TRBJ2-3
V: TRBV7-6
size: few

CDR3: CAPPAGRVWDRVAGNTIYF
J: TRBJ1-3
V: TRBV24-1
size: few

CDR3: CASSLGRKDTQYF
J: TRBJ2-3
V: TRBV12-3/TRBV12-4
size: NA

CDR3: CASSLVHAGAFYGYTF
J: TRBJ1-2
V: TRBV7-2
size: NA

CDR3: CSAYGRALEAFF
J: TRBJ1-1
V: TRBV20-1
size: NA

CDR3: CASKDRAYGYTF
J: TRBJ1-2
V: TRBV10-3
size: NA

CDR3: CASSQEIGAGQPQHF
J: TRBJ1-5
V: TRBV4-1
size: NA

CDR3: CASSFPPADTQYF
J: TRBJ2-3
V: TRBV5-1
size: NA

CDR3: CASSLTGSSYEQYF
J: TRBJ2-7
V: TRBV7-9
size: many

CDR3: CASSLDWGGNSPLHF
J: TRBJ1-6
V: TRBV5-1
size: few

CDR3: CSVDMWGSSYNEQFF
J: TRBJ2-1
V: TRBV29-1
size: few

CDR3: CASRLRGLAGEFF
J: TRBJ2-2
V: TRBV2
size: NA

CDR3: CASSQASGDTQYF
J: TRBJ2-3
V: TRBV4-3
size: many

CDR3: CASSTKGGEKLFF
J: TRBJ1-4
V: TRBV5-1
size: NA

CDR3: CASSSIGHPSTGELFF
J: TRBJ2-2
V: TRBV28
size: many

CDR3: CASSVGVGPSYEQYF
J: TRBJ2-7
V: TRBV9
size: NA